The 28 T cell receptor beta chains below come from one sample, sequenced in a study of Graves' ophthalmopathy and Graves' hyperthyroidism. The TCR beta CDR3 regions underwent amplification from RNA transcripts. HTBI-primed first-round RT-PCR preceded second-round multiplex PCR. TCRdb fed the multiplex PCR reads into MiXCR, producing one record per CDR3 protein. The sample has around 520,000 distinct CDR3 sequences; approximately 35% are singletons. The sample comprised peripheral blood or thyroid tissue (not recorded which). These receptors were collected from an adult man with Graves' hyperthyroidism.

The rearrangement links TRBV5-1 to TRBJ1-1, with TRBD1 as a possible D gene (6 bases). V dropped 4 bases and J dropped 1 base, with 14 bases sitting between them. CDR3 size: 15 residues. Germline CDR1 SGHRS, CDR2 YFSETQ. The CDR3 loop is CASSLPGGTNTEAFF. In nucleotides, the CDR3 is TGCGCCAGCAGCCTTCCGGGGGGCACGAACACTGAAGCTTTCTTT.

This clonotype was detected ten times or more. The V call is TRBV5-8, the J call TRBJ2-7, with 7 bases matching TRBD2. Germline CDR1 reads SGHTS; CDR2 reads YDEGEE. This CDR3 has 13 residues. With 6 bases clipped from V and 7 bases from J, the junction kept 10 bases outside the gene matches. In DNA form, the CDR3 reads TGTGCCAGCACCAAAGGGAGGGCGGATGAGCAGTACTTC. It is translated as CASTKGRADEQYF.

At least ten counts were recorded for this clonotype. The genes are TRBV20-1 and TRBJ1-2; TRBD1 is a possible D gene (5 bases). Germline lookup yields CDR1 DFQATT and CDR2 SNEGSKA (reference sequence). V dropped 5 bases and J dropped 10 bases, with 8 bases sitting between them. This CDR3 spans 9 amino acids. CDR3 loop: CSAPGFYTF. The CDR3 region has the DNA TGCAGTGCTCCAGGGTTCTACACCTTC.

Ten or more counts support this clonotype. The V and J genes are TRBV6-5 and TRBJ1-1, with D possibly matching TRBD1 (5 bases). With 5 bases removed from V and 6 bases from J, the gap between germline ends came to 16 bases. Germline CDR1 reads MNHEY; CDR2 reads SVGAGI. This CDR3 has 14 residues. The CDR3 sequence is CASSPTSGYPEAFF. DNA of the CDR3: TGTGCCAGCAGTCCCACTTCAGGGTACCCTGAAGCTTTCTTT.

This clonotype was counted at least ten times. V gene TRBV12-3 or TRBV12-4 combines with J gene TRBJ2-2; 10 nucleotides align to TRBD1. With 5 bases clipped from V and 2 bases from J, the junction kept 2 bases outside the gene matches. The CDR3 spans 15 residues. The CDR3 DNA reads TGTGCCAGCAGTCGGGACAGGGGAAACACCGGGGAGCTGTTTTTT. Translation: CASSRDRGNTGELFF.

This rearrangement joins TRBV20-1 to TRBJ2-7; 9 positions match TRBD2. The CDR3 totals 14 residues. Germline V gives CDR1 DFQATT, CDR2 SNEGSKA (reference sequence). V lost 1 base and J lost 3; bases outside the gene matches: 4. CDR3 nucleotide sequence: TGCAGTGCTAGAGGGGGCGGGAGGGGCTACGAGCAGTACTTC. Protein sequence: CSARGGGRGYEQYF.

A remark on this clonotype: A read error is possible here, since a much larger clone lies one base away. The CDR3 ends on some other residue instead of the conserved phenylalanine or tryptophan, so this is likely a read error. The rearrangement joins TRBV6-6 to TRBJ1-1; D is unclear. This CDR3 spans 11 amino acids. Germline lookup yields CDR1 MNHNY and CDR2 SVGAGI (reference sequence). Trimming pared 7 bases from V and 3 bases from J, leaving 6 bases between. CDR3 amino acids: CASIEYTEAFL. For the CDR3, the DNA is TGTGCCAGCATCGAGTACACTGAAGCTTTCCTT.

This clonotype has at least ten counts. The CDR3 DNA reads TGTGCCAGCAGTTTCTCAGCGTCCCAAGAGACCCAGTACTTC. Protein: CASSFSASQETQYF. This chain uses TRBV12-3 or TRBV12-4 with TRBJ2-5, with unresolved D. This CDR3 contains 14 residues. V gave up 3 bases and J gave up 1 base, with 9 bases separating them.

This clonotype was observed many times. V usage is TRBV6-1 and J usage is TRBJ1-5, with 9 bases aligning to TRBD1. Germline V gives CDR1 MNHNS, CDR2 SASEGT. V lost 5 bases to trimming and J lost 6 bases; unmatched junction nucleotides: 5. The CDR3 has 14 residues. The CDR3 protein is CASSNRGLGQPQHF. The CDR3 DNA reads TGTGCCAGCAGTAACAGGGGGCTAGGTCAGCCCCAGCATTTT.

This clonotype was observed at least ten times. This rearrangement joins TRBV6-5 to TRBJ1-2, with no clear D. The length of the CDR3 is 12 residues. CDR1 MNHEY and CDR2 SVGAGI come from the germline V gene. V lost 6 bases and J 3 bases, leaving 8 bases between the germline ends. The CDR3 region is CASSPDDYGYTF. The CDR3 DNA follows: TGTGCCAGCAGCCCCGATGACTATGGCTACACCTTC.

As for this clonotype: Just one base apart from a much larger clone, this may be a read error. The V call is TRBV7-2, the J call TRBJ2-7; D might be TRBD2 (6 bases). This CDR3 region has 15 residues. Germline loops: CDR1 SGHTA, CDR2 FQGNSA. V lost 1 base and J lost 5, with 15 bases in between. This chain's CDR3 is CASSLEAERTNEQYF. For the CDR3, the DNA is TGTGCCAGCAGCTTAGAGGCAGAGAGGACTAACGAGCAGTACTTC.

This clonotype was counted ten times or more. CDR3 DNA: TGTGCTCGGACTAGCGGGAAGGGAGAGACCCAGTACTTC. As protein: CARTSGKGETQYF. The chain has TRBV2 and TRBJ2-5, with 12 nucleotides matching TRBD2. Looked up from germline, CDR1 is SNHLY and CDR2 is FYNNEI. CDR3 length: 13 residues.

This clonotype was detected ten times or more. V gene TRBV12-3 or TRBV12-4 combines with J gene TRBJ1-5; 7 bases fit TRBD1. V trimming: 5 bases; J trimming: 0 bases; junction bases outside the gene matches: 4. The CDR3 is 15 amino acids. CDR3 coding DNA: TGTGCCAGCAGTCCGACAGGGATTAGCAATCAGCCCCAGCATTTT. This gives the protein CASSPTGISNQPQHF.

There are many counts of this clonotype. The CDR3 sequence: CASSLNRDPYEQYF. The DNA of the CDR3 is TGTGCCAGCAGCCTAAACAGGGACCCCTACGAGCAGTACTTC. The V and J genes are TRBV5-4 and TRBJ2-7, with D possibly being TRBD1 (6 bases). CDR1 and CDR2 from the germline V gene are SGHNT and YYREEE (reference sequence). V lost 4 bases and J lost 2, with 13 bases in between. The CDR3 extends over 14 amino acids.

The J gene is TRBJ2-5, the V gene TRBV10-3, with a possible D match to TRBD2 (5 bases). CDR3 length: 12 residues. Germline CDR1 ENHRY, CDR2 SYGVKD. V was shortened by 10 bases and J by 4 bases, with 13 bases between the two germline ends. The CDR3 loop is CAKGLGRETQYF. The CDR3, as DNA: TGTGCCAAAGGATTGGGGAGAGAGACCCAGTACTTC.

With regard to this clonotype: A clone one base away is much larger, so this may be a read error. CDR3 amino acids: CVSSVRQGQGTGGELFF. CDR3 DNA: TGTGTCAGCAGCGTACGCCAGGGACAGGGGACGGGCGGGGAGCTGTTTTTT. The J gene is TRBJ2-2, the V gene TRBV9; TRBD1 aligns across 10 bases. The CDR3 runs to 17 residues. CDR1 and CDR2 from the germline V gene are SGDLS and YYNGEE.

J is TRBJ2-5 and V is TRBV3-1, with 8 bases identical to TRBD2. CDR3 size: 16 residues. V was pared by 1 base and J by 2 bases, with 6 bases of the junction left unmatched. Germline V lookup: CDR1 LGHDT, CDR2 YNNKEL (reference sequence). This CDR3 is CASSQVFSGGQETQYF. The CDR3 DNA sequence: TGTGCCAGCAGCCAAGTATTCAGCGGGGGACAAGAGACCCAGTACTTC.

A note on this clonotype: This may be a read error: a much more frequent sequence differs by one nucleotide. V is TRBV29-1 and J is TRBJ1-2; 10 bases line up with TRBD1. Germline V CDR1 and CDR2: SQVTM, ANQGSEA. The length of the CDR3 is 12 residues. CDR3 nucleotide sequence: TGCGGCGTTGAGGGACAGGGGCAAGGCTACACCTTC. It encodes CGVEGQGQGYTF.

The chain uses TRBV7-9 and TRBJ1-6; D gene uncertain. Germline loops: CDR1 SEHNR, CDR2 FQNEAQ (reference sequence). The CDR3 contains 14 residues. The ends were cut back, 1 base at V and 10 bases at J, with 11 bases in the middle. CDR3 DNA: TGTGCCAGCAGCTTAGATTCGACGAAGTCACCCCTCCACTTT. Its protein is CASSLDSTKSPLHF.

This clonotype has just a few counts. The chain couples TRBV5-1 to TRBJ1-2; D not certain. The CDR3 is made up of 12 amino acids. The V end was cut by 4 bases, the J end by 3 bases, with 7 bases between. CDR1 SGHRS and CDR2 YFSETQ come from the germline V gene. CDR3 amino acids: CASSNQYYGYTF. The CDR3, as DNA: TGCGCCAGCAGCAACCAGTACTATGGCTACACCTTC.

The table lists this clonotype with many counts. The genes are TRBV7-9 and TRBJ2-7; D gene unclear. Trimming took 5 bases from V and 2 from J, leaving 13 bases between them. The CDR3 has 14 residues. Germline loops: CDR1 SEHNR, CDR2 FQNEAQ (reference sequence). The CDR3 spells CASSHPDGPYEQYF. CDR3 DNA: TGTGCCAGCAGCCACCCCGACGGACCCTACGAGCAGTACTTC.

The sample holds many counts of this clonotype. V usage is TRBV29-1 and J usage is TRBJ1-3; weak D call: TRBD1 (6 bases). Germline-derived CDR1 and CDR2 are SQVTM and ANQGSEA. Between the trimmed V and J ends, which lost 0 bases and 2 bases, there was a span of 11 bases. This CDR3 comprises 15 residues. The CDR3, as DNA: TGCAGCGTTGAAGATCCGGGGGCGACTGGAAACACCATATATTTT. This sequence encodes CSVEDPGATGNTIYF.

This clonotype occurred many times. The CDR3 DNA is TGCAGCTCCGTGGGACACTCGGGGAACACTGAAGCTTTCTTT. Its translation is CSSVGHSGNTEAFF. The chain recombines TRBV29-1 with TRBJ1-1; the D gene is possibly TRBD1 (6 bases). CDR1 and CDR2 from the germline V gene are SQVTM and ANQGSEA. Trimming took off 8 bases at V and 1 base at J, with 17 bases between the two ends. The CDR3 runs to 14 residues. The full variable domain, its missing parts supplied by reference TRBV29-1 and TRBJ1-1, is SAVISQKPSRDICQRGTSLTIQCQVDSQVTMMFWYRQQPGQSLTLIATANQGSEATYESGFVIDKFPISRPNLTFSTLTVSNMSPEDSSIYLCSSVGHSGNTEAFFGQGTRLTVV.

About this clonotype: This may arise from a read error, as a much more abundant clone is one base away. The genes are TRBV2 and TRBJ2-5; D not certain. The germline gives CDR1 SNHLY, CDR2 FYNNEI. The CDR3 has 10 amino acids. In DNA, the CDR3 is TGTGCCAGCAGTGATGAGATCCAGTACTTC. It is translated as CASSDEIQYF.

This clonotype occurred many times. V usage is TRBV2 and J usage is TRBJ1-3; TRBD1 agrees at 7 bases. Germline lookup yields CDR1 SNHLY and CDR2 FYNNEI. The CDR3 is made up of 16 amino acids. The V gene end was trimmed by 8 bases and the J gene end by 0 bases; junction bases not matched to a gene: 10. The CDR3 DNA reads as TGTGCCAGCGCGCGAAGGGACAGATACTCTGGAAACACCATATATTTT. Amino acid sequence: CASARRDRYSGNTIYF.

This clonotype occurred many times. The V call is TRBV29-1, the J call TRBJ2-3; D is perhaps TRBD1 (6 bases). This CDR3 spans 13 amino acids. The germline CDR1 and CDR2 sequences are SQVTM and ANQGSEA. V was shortened by 6 bases and J by 2 bases, with 12 bases between the two germline ends. Here the CDR3 DNA reads TGCAGCGTGCGACTGGGGGCCACAGATACGCAGTATTTT. Translated, it gives CSVRLGATDTQYF.

Details on this clonotype: A much larger clone lies a single base off, so this may be a read error. This sequence joins TRBV5-1 and TRBJ1-6, with TRBD1 matching over 7 bases. The CDR3 consists of 15 residues. Germline CDR1 reads SGHRS; CDR2 reads YFSETQ. The CDR3 region has the DNA TGCGCCAGCAGCACCCAGGGGGGTGATAATTCACCCCTCCGCTTT. It encodes CASSTQGGDNSPLRF.

V usage is TRBV14 and J usage is TRBJ2-5, with TRBD2 matching over 10 bases. After removal of 1 base from V and 5 bases from J, the junction contained 13 bases not matched to a gene. The CDR3 consists of 18 residues. The germline V gene encodes CDR1 SGHDN and CDR2 FVKESK. The CDR3 sequence: CASSQGASGSKFKETQYF. The CDR3 DNA sequence: TGTGCCAGCAGCCAAGGGGCTAGCGGGAGTAAATTTAAGGAGACCCAGTACTTC.